This TCR beta chain was sequenced in a study of blood T cell repertoires in COVID-19. The wider study: Specimens from acute and convalescent COVID-19 originated in the United States, Italy and Spain. T cells, B-cell-depleted T cells, or PBMCs supplied cDNA or gDNA.

This CDR3 is built from 14 residues. Trimming removed 7 bases from V and 4 bases from J; junction bases left unmatched: 6. The germline V gene has CDR1 MNHEY and CDR2 SVGAGI. Authors' data handling: Counts of nucleated cells, estimated from reference gene primer amplification, were obtained. The assay was immunoSEQ multiplex PCR, and TCRdb's table has in-frame clones only and misses some. V and J calls and clone size are as listed in that table; D and trimming were resolved from the DNA. The sample shows 130,000 or so clones, around 88% of them seen only once. The chain is built from TRBV6-5 and TRBJ1-5; TRBD1 matches 8 bases. The sequence was obtained from a man older than 75 with active or convalescent COVID-19. The specimen was peripheral blood. CDR3 DNA sequence: TGTGCCAGCACTCGGGGACAGGCAAATCAGCCCCAGCATTTT. Encoded protein: CASTRGQANQPQHF.